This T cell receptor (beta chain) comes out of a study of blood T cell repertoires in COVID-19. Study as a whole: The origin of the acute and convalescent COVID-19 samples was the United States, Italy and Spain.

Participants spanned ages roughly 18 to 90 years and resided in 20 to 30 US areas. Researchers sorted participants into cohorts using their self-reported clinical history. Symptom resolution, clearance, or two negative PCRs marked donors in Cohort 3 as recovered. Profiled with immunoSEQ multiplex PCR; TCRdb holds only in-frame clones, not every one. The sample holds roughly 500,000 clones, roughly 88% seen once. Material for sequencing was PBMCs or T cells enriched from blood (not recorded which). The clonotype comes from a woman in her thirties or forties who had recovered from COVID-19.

CDR3 sequence reads: CATSQARGMGSPLHF. In DNA form, the CDR3 reads TGTGCCACCAGTCAGGCCAGGGGAATGGGTTCACCCCTCCACTTT. The J gene is TRBJ1-6, the V gene TRBV15; maybe TRBD1 (6 bases). This CDR3 is 15 amino acids long. Trimming cost V 6 bases and J 9 bases, with 18 bases left between them. The V gene's germline CDR1 is LNHNV and CDR2 YYDKDF (reference sequence).